A selection of T cell receptor beta chains follows, all from one sample in a study of T cells after yellow fever vaccination. One entry per CDR3 protein, called by TCRdb with MiXCR from the 5' RACE reads. The data contain more than 15,000 distinct CDR3 sequences, less than 5% of them singletons. This specimen consisted of PBMCs, either bulk or a sorted T-cell subset (CD4+, CD8+, memory, or dextramer-sorted; not recorded which), obtained 15 days after the yellow fever booster vaccination. The receptor source for this set is a man in his thirties or forties who received the YFV17D yellow fever vaccine. CDR3s include the opening cysteine and the closing phenylalanine or tryptophan. D genes are given only for firm matches. Only part of the rows carry a size: once, few, many, or a class if the clone is expanded.

abundance	v_gene	j_gene	d_gene	CDR3aa	CDR3nt
many	TRBV29-1	TRBJ2-5	NA	CSVGVRVQETQYF	TGCAGCGTTGGGGTCCGAGTCCAAGAGACCCAGTACTTC
many	TRBV7-2	TRBJ2-7	TRBD2	CASSLGGLAGYTYEQYF	TGTGCCAGCAGCTTAGGGGGGCTAGCGGGATACACCTACGAGCAGTACTTC
many	TRBV27	TRBJ1-1	NA	CASCTTGPMNTEAFF	TGTGCCAGCTGCACCACGGGACCCATGAACACTGAAGCTTTCTTT
many	TRBV20-1	TRBJ2-7	TRBD1	CSARGSGTESSEQYF	TGCAGTGCTAGAGGATCCGGGACAGAGTCCAGCGAGCAGTACTTC
many	TRBV6-1	TRBJ1-5	NA	CASSEGPNQPQHF	TGTGCCAGCAGTGAAGGCCCCAATCAGCCCCAGCATTTT
many	TRBV6-2/TRBV6-3	TRBJ2-1	TRBD2	CASGSGSSYNEQFF	TGTGCCAGCGGAAGCGGGAGCTCCTACAATGAGCAGTTCTTC
NA	TRBV12-3/TRBV12-4	TRBJ2-2	NA	CASPPGNTGELFF	TGTGCCAGCCCCCCAGGGAACACCGGGGAGCTGTTTTTT
many	TRBV7-7	TRBJ2-3	NA	CASSPTEGQADTQYF	TGTGCCAGCAGCCCTACGGAGGGCCAGGCAGATACGCAGTATTTT
medium-sized	TRBV20-1	TRBJ2-7	TRBD2	CSALGVSGSSYEQYF	TGCAGTGCCCTGGGGGTTAGCGGGAGTTCCTACGAGCAGTACTTC
many	TRBV10-2	TRBJ2-1	NA	CASGAHYNEQFF	TGCGCCAGCGGGGCCCACTACAATGAGCAGTTCTTC
NA	TRBV1	TRBJ2-7	NA	CTSSQGPPGRLAGAAEQYF	TGCACCAGCAGCCAAGGACCCCCAGGGAGGCTAGCGGGGGCCGCCGAGCAGTACTTC
many	TRBV7-2	TRBJ2-2	TRBD1	CASSVDRAPTGELFF	TGTGCCAGCAGCGTGGACAGGGCTCCGACCGGGGAGCTGTTTTTT
many	TRBV29-1	TRBJ2-7	NA	CSAWGGDSTLEQYF	TGCAGCGCTTGGGGTGGGGACTCCACGCTCGAGCAGTACTTC
many	TRBV12-3/TRBV12-4	TRBJ2-3	TRBD2	CASTPRGLAGVIPDTQYF	TGTGCCAGCACCCCCCGGGGACTAGCGGGAGTTATCCCAGATACGCAGTATTTT
many	TRBV19	TRBJ2-5	NA	CASSPQLRRVETQYF	TGTGCCAGTAGTCCTCAGTTACGAAGGGTCGAGACCCAGTACTTC
many	TRBV5-1	TRBJ1-1	NA	CASSLARGATEAFF	TGCGCCAGCAGCTTGGCCAGAGGTGCCACTGAAGCTTTCTTT
many	TRBV9	TRBJ1-5	NA	CASSVEGTFNQPQHF	TGTGCCAGCAGCGTAGAGGGTACGTTCAATCAGCCCCAGCATTTT
NA	TRBV25-1	TRBJ2-7	NA	CASGLAPYEQYF	TGTGCCAGCGGACTGGCACCCTACGAGCAGTACTTC
medium-sized	TRBV3-1	TRBJ1-5	TRBD1	CASSQAGQANQPQHF	TGTGCCAGCAGCCAAGCGGGACAGGCCAATCAGCCCCAGCATTTT
many	TRBV6-1	TRBJ2-3	TRBD2	CASSERWRERYTDTQYF	TGTGCCAGCAGTGAAAGGTGGCGGGAGCGCTACACAGATACGCAGTATTTT
medium-sized	TRBV20-1	TRBJ1-5	NA	CSAGGQGLQPQHF	TGCAGTGCGGGGGGGCAGGGCCTCCAGCCCCAGCATTTT
many	TRBV18	TRBJ1-2	TRBD1	CASSHGQGPYGYTF	TGTGCCAGCTCACATGGACAGGGGCCCTATGGCTACACCTTC
many	TRBV12-3/TRBV12-4	TRBJ2-2	NA	CASSLGANTGELFF	TGTGCCAGCAGTTTGGGGGCGAACACCGGGGAGCTGTTTTTT
medium-sized	TRBV6-5	TRBJ2-7	TRBD1	CASSFRDRVGEQYF	TGTGCCAGCAGTTTCCGGGACAGGGTTGGCGAGCAGTACTTC
many	TRBV4-2	TRBJ1-1	NA	CASSQAPGSLNTEAFF	TGTGCCAGCAGCCAAGCCCCAGGGTCCTTGAACACTGAAGCTTTCTTT
medium-sized	TRBV20-1	TRBJ1-5	NA	CSANRVLNQPQHF	TGCAGTGCAAACAGGGTACTGAATCAGCCCCAGCATTTT
medium-sized	TRBV20-1	TRBJ2-1	TRBD2	CSARVGLAGGYNEQFF	TGCAGTGCTAGGGTGGGACTAGCGGGAGGTTACAATGAGCAGTTCTTC
medium-sized	TRBV15	TRBJ1-2	NA	CATSRDGLGLYGYTF	TGTGCCACCAGCAGAGATGGTCTGGGACTCTATGGCTACACCTTC
many	TRBV4-2	TRBJ2-7	TRBD2	CASSQGTSVTYEQYF	TGTGCCAGCAGCCAAGGGACTAGCGTGACCTACGAGCAGTACTTC
many	TRBV12-3/TRBV12-4	TRBJ1-6	TRBD1	CASSLQGGSPLHF	TGTGCCAGCAGTTTGCAGGGGGGATCACCCCTCCACTTT
many	TRBV10-3	TRBJ2-5	NA	CAISDYQEETQYF	TGTGCCATCAGCGATTATCAGGAAGAGACCCAGTACTTC
many	TRBV4-2	TRBJ2-2	TRBD1	CASSQGQGGTGELFF	TGTGCCAGCAGCCAAGGACAGGGGGGTACCGGGGAGCTGTTTTTT
many	TRBV29-1	TRBJ2-1	NA	CSVFGAENYNEQFF	TGCAGCGTTTTCGGGGCAGAGAATTACAATGAGCAGTTCTTC
many	TRBV14	TRBJ2-1	TRBD2	CASGREKTYNEQFF	TGTGCCAGCGGGCGGGAGAAGACCTACAATGAGCAGTTCTTC
many	TRBV10-3	TRBJ2-3	NA	CATDNSGSTDTQYF	TGTGCCACAGACAATAGCGGTAGCACAGATACGCAGTATTTT